The 6 T cell receptor beta chains listed next were all sequenced from one sample in a study of shared clonotypes between healthy human individuals. Some clones are missing from TCRdb's copy, which holds only in-frame ones; the method was immunoSEQ multiplex PCR. The data contain hundreds of thousands of clones, around 77% of them seen just once; the ten biggest clones take up more than 10%. What was sequenced was PBMCs. These receptor sequences come from a middle-aged woman in good health. Some clones in this sample may be carry-over from other donors' samples.

The CDR3 here is CASSSPGQINTGELFF. As DNA, the CDR3 is TGTGCCAGCAGCTCTCCGGGACAGATTAACACCGGGGAGCTGTTTTTT. This chain connects TRBV7-3 to TRBJ2-2, with TRBD1 matching 7 bases. The V and J ends lost 4 bases and 2 bases, in that order; junction bases with no gene match: 7. The germline V gene has CDR1 SGHTA and CDR2 FQGTGA. CDR3 length: 16 residues.

This clone was seen a handful of times. V gene TRBV29-1 combines with J gene TRBJ2-2; 10 nucleotides match TRBD2. With 4 bases clipped from V and 6 bases from J, the junction kept 14 bases outside the gene matches. Per the germline V gene, CDR1 is SQVTM and CDR2 is ANQGSEA. The CDR3 length is 17 residues. The CDR3 DNA follows: TGCAGCGTTGTCCTTAGCGGGAGGCCCAAGGCGGCCGGGGAGCTGTTTTTT. Translation gives CSVVLSGRPKAAGELFF.

The chain has TRBV19 and TRBJ2-3; D unclear. Germline CDR1 is LNHDA and CDR2 is SQIVND (reference sequence). The CDR3 runs to 11 residues. The V gene lost 5 bases and the J gene lost 4 bases, with 4 bases spanning the gap. CDR3 nucleotides: TGTGCCAGTAGTTCAGCAGATACGCAGTATTTT. Residues: CASSSADTQYF.

The chain employs TRBV5-4 and TRBJ1-4; perhaps TRBD1 as D (5 bases). The CDR3 totals 15 residues. Looked up from germline, CDR1 is SGHNT and CDR2 is YYREEE (reference sequence). V lost 2 bases to trimming and J lost 8 bases, with 16 bases between them. The chain's CDR3 is CASSLPGPGEEKLFF. For the CDR3, the DNA is TGTGCCAGCAGCTTACCGGGCCCGGGGGAGGAAAAACTGTTTTTT. Filled out from reference TRBV5-4 and TRBJ1-4, the complete variable domain reads ETGVTQSPTHLIKTRGQQVTLRCSSQSGHNTVSWYQQALGQGPQFIFQYYREEENGRGNFPPRFSGLQFPNYSSELNVNALELDDSALYLCASSLPGPGEEKLFFGSGTQLSVL.

The V and J genes are TRBV28 and TRBJ2-7; 9 bases map to TRBD1. With V trimmed by 8 bases and J by 2 bases, 10 bases remained unmatched. This CDR3 spans 15 amino acids. Germline V gene sequence: CDR1 MDHEN, CDR2 SYDVKM. CDR3 coding DNA: TGTGCCAGCCCCGCCCCGGGACAGGGACCCTACGAGCAGTACTTC. As protein: CASPAPGQGPYEQYF.

This clone showed up many times. The rearrangement links TRBV5-5 to TRBJ2-7; D not certain. Germline V lookup: CDR1 SGHKS, CDR2 YYEKEE (reference sequence). This CDR3 is 11 amino acids long. Deletions cut 2 bases from V and 3 bases from J, with 3 bases between. This chain's CDR3 is CASSFDYEQYF. In DNA, the CDR3 is TGTGCCAGCAGCTTTGACTACGAGCAGTACTTC.